The text below deals with one TCR beta chain. This entry belongs to a study of blood T cell repertoires in COVID-19. Data came from immunoSEQ multiplex PCR; TCRdb stores just in-frame clones and leaves some out. The sample consists of about 190,000 clones, 86% of them appearing once. The sequencing input was PBMCs or T cells enriched from blood (not recorded which). The TCR originated in a woman between 40 and 50 years old in a cohort exposed to, infected with or recovered from COVID-19 (not recorded which).

The CDR3 nucleotides read TGTGCCAGCAGCTTTCAGGTCAGGCCCTATGGCTACACCTTC. It yields the protein CASSFQVRPYGYTF. V usage is TRBV5-8 and J usage is TRBJ1-2; the D is unclear. V was pared by 2 bases and J by 4 bases, with 12 bases between. This CDR3 is 14 amino acids long. CDR1 and CDR2 from the germline V gene are SGHTS and YDEGEE. The whole variable domain, filled in from reference TRBV5-8 and TRBJ1-2, reads EAGVTQSPTHLIKTRGQQATLRCSPISGHTSVYWYQQALGLGLQFLLWYDEGEERNRGNFPPRFSGRQFPNYSSELNVNALELEDSALYLCASSFQVRPYGYTFGSGTRLTVV.